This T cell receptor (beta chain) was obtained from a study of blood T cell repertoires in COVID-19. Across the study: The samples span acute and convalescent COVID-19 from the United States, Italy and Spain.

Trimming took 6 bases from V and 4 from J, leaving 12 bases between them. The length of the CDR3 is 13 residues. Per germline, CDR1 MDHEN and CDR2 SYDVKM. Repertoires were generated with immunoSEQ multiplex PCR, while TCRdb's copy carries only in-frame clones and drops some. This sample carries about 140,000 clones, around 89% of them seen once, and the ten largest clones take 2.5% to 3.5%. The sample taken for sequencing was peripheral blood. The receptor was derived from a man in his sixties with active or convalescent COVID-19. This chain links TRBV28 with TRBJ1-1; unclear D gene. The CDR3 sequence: CASSLRRGTEAFF. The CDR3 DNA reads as TGTGCCAGCAGCCTCAGACGGGGCACTGAAGCTTTCTTT. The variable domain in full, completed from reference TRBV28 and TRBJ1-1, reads DVKVTQSSRYLVKRTGEKVFLECVQDMDHENMFWYRQDPGLGLRLIYFSYDVKMKEKGDIPEGYSVSREKKERFSLILESASTNQTSMYLCASSLRRGTEAFFGQGTRLTVV.